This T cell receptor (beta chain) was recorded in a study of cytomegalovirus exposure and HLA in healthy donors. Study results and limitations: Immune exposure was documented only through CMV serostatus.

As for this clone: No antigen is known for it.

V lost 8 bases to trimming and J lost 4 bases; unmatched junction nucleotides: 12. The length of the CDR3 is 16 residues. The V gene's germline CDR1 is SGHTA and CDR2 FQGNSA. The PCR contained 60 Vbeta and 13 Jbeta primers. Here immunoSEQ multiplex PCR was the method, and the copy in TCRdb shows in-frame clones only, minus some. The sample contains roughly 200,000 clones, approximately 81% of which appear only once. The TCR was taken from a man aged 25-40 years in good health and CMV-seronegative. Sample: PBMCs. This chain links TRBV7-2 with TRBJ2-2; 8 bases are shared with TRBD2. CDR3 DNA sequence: TGTGCCAGCGGCCCGGTGCGGGGGGCGGGCACCGGGGAGCTGTTTTTT. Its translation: CASGPVRGAGTGELFF. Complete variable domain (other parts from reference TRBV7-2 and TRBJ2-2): GAGVSQSPSNKVTEKGKDVELRCDPISGHTALYWYRQSLGQGLEFLIYFQGNSAPDKSGLPSDRFSAERTGGSVSTLTIQRTQQEDSAVYLCASGPVRGAGTGELFFGEGSRLTVL.